The present T cell receptor beta chain was sequenced within a study of blood T cell repertoires in COVID-19. Between the trimmed V and J ends, which lost 5 bases and 0 bases, there was a span of 22 bases. Germline values: CDR1 MNHEY, CDR2 SVGEGT. The length of the CDR3 is 19 residues. Clones were sequenced by immunoSEQ multiplex PCR, and TCRdb holds only the in-frame ones, with some missing. The repertoire has approximately 100,000 clones, 90% of them found once; the top ten carry around 1.1%. The V call is TRBV6-2 or TRBV6-3, the J call TRBJ1-4; D is perhaps TRBD1 (5 bases). Sequenced input: peripheral blood. This TCR came from a human donor in a cohort sampled during active COVID-19. The CDR3 loop reads CASSTLDSRTPATNEKLFF. DNA of the CDR3: TGTGCCAGCAGTACACTTGACAGTAGAACGCCGGCAACTAATGAAAAACTGTTTTTT.